The entry below describes one TCR beta chain. No antigen is known for it. Trimming pared 6 bases from V and 2 bases from J, leaving 11 bases between. This CDR3 is 14 amino acids long. The germline V gene encodes CDR1 LNHDA and CDR2 SQIVND (reference sequence). The assay was immunoSEQ multiplex PCR, and TCRdb's table has in-frame clones only and misses some. Seen here are tens of thousands of clones, about 79% observed once, and the top ten hold approximately 20%. The data derive from a study of T cell responses to AZD1222 COVID-19 vaccine. Study-wide background: Pooled samples include second doses given at about 4 or 12 weeks. Study findings and constraints: When two AZD1222 doses had been given, Spike-specific TCR breadth and depth rose. Researchers took repertoire samples only after the peak T cell response had come. Most donors were white British and more were female, and clonal diversity was possibly underestimated.

This specimen was peripheral blood, taken on day 0 of AZD1222 vaccination. The source of this sequence is an adult in good health. The V gene is TRBV19, the J gene TRBJ2-1, with D maybe TRBD2 (6 bases). The chain's CDR3 is CASRTGTPYNEQFF. The DNA for the CDR3 is TGTGCCAGTAGAACCGGGACTCCCTACAATGAGCAGTTCTTC. The full variable domain, completed using reference TRBV19 and TRBJ2-1, is DGGITQSPKYLFRKEGQNVTLSCEQNLNHDAMYWYRQDPGQGLRLIYYSQIVNDFQKGDIAEGYSVSREKKESFPLTVTSAQKNPTAFYLCASRTGTPYNEQFFGPGTRLTVL.